This TCR beta chain derives from a study of control samples from healthy donors and cancer patients. Using immunoSEQ multiplex PCR, the repertoire was profiled, and TCRdb retains in-frame clones only, with some absent. The data hold some 250,000 clones, with roughly four fifths observed a single time. The CDR3 consists of 15 residues. Trimming left V 3 bases short and J 8 bases short, with 17 bases between. Looked up from germline, CDR1 is MNHNS and CDR2 is SASEGT. Sequencing input: PBMCs. The rearrangement uses TRBV6-1 and TRBJ1-3; D is possibly TRBD1 (5 bases). This receptor was obtained from a woman aged 55-69 years with lung cancer. As DNA, the CDR3 is TGTGCCAGCAGTGATGAGGAGGGCAAGGGGTACACCATATATTTT. Residues: CASSDEEGKGYTIYF.